Following are 30 T cell receptor beta chains from one sample sequenced in a study of cytomegalovirus exposure and HLA in healthy donors. 13 Jbeta primers and 60 Vbeta primers were used for the PCR. The table came from immunoSEQ multiplex PCR; TCRdb's copy has only in-frame clones and leaves some out. Its table records about 190,000 clones. The sample consisted of PBMCs. The source of these receptors is a woman aged 25 to 39 in good health and CMV-seropositive.

V is TRBV5-4 and J is TRBJ1-2; 10 nucleotides line up with TRBD1. Trimming cost V 4 bases and J 5 bases; bases outside gene matches: 5. Germline V CDR1 and CDR2: SGHNT, YYREEE (reference sequence). The length of the CDR3 is 14 residues. In DNA, the CDR3 is TGTGCCAGCAGCCCTGGACAGGGGGTATATGGCTACACCTTC. Protein: CASSPGQGVYGYTF. Full variable domain (outside the CDR3, taken from reference TRBV5-4 and TRBJ1-2): ETGVTQSPTHLIKTRGQQVTLRCSSQSGHNTVSWYQQALGQGPQFIFQYYREEENGRGNFPPRFSGLQFPNYSSELNVNALELDDSALYLCASSPGQGVYGYTFGSGTRLTVV.

The chain couples TRBV9 to TRBJ2-1; 10 nucleotides line up with TRBD2. The length of the CDR3 is 17 residues. Germline loops: CDR1 SGDLS, CDR2 YYNGEE. The V segment lost 4 bases and the J segment 3 bases; nucleotides outside the gene matches: 10. The CDR3 loop reads CASSPRLLAGGYNEQFF. As DNA, the CDR3 is TGTGCCAGCAGCCCGCGACTATTAGCGGGAGGCTACAATGAGCAGTTCTTC. The full variable domain, completed using reference TRBV9 and TRBJ2-1, is DSGVTQTPKHLITATGQRVTLRCSPRSGDLSVYWYQQSLDQGLQFLIQYYNGEERAKGNILERFSAQQFPDLHSELNLSSLELGDSALYFCASSPRLLAGGYNEQFFGPGTRLTVL.

The rearrangement joins TRBV28 to TRBJ1-1, with D tentatively TRBD1 (6 bases). There are 14 residues in the CDR3. V dropped 4 bases and J dropped 2 bases, with 11 bases sitting between them. Germline CDR1 MDHEN, CDR2 SYDVKM. CDR3 in amino acids: CASSSGAGNTEAFF. CDR3 in DNA: TGTGCCAGCAGTTCAGGGGCTGGTAACACTGAAGCTTTCTTT.

The rearrangement joins TRBV7-9 to TRBJ1-2; D gene uncertain. V gave up 0 bases and J gave up 6 bases, with 14 bases separating them. The CDR3 is made up of 15 amino acids. From germline, CDR1 is SEHNR and CDR2 FQNEAQ (reference sequence). The CDR3 loop reads CASSLALGQLDGYTF. In DNA, the CDR3 is TGTGCCAGCAGCTTAGCGCTTGGCCAGCTAGATGGCTACACCTTC.

V usage is TRBV5-4 and J usage is TRBJ1-1; maybe TRBD1 (5 bases). Between the trimmed V and J ends, which lost 5 bases and 4 bases, there was a span of 12 bases. The V gene's germline CDR1 is SGHNT and CDR2 YYREEE (reference sequence). The length of the CDR3 is 13 residues. Here the CDR3 DNA reads TGTGCCAGCAGTTCAACAGGTGCCACTGAAGCTTTCTTT. This codes for CASSSTGATEAFF.

The chain couples TRBV5-1 to TRBJ2-3, with TRBD2 as a possible D gene (5 bases). Trimming cost V 3 bases and J 4 bases, with 12 bases left between them. CDR3 length: 14 residues. Germline V gene data show CDR1 as SGHRS and CDR2 as YFSETQ. The CDR3 DNA sequence: TGCGCCAGCAGCTCGACCCCGGGGTCAGATACGCAGTATTTT. Translating gives CASSSTPGSDTQYF.

The chain couples TRBV5-4 to TRBJ2-1, with 11 nucleotides matching TRBD2. CDR3 length equals 16 residues. The germline V gene encodes CDR1 SGHNT and CDR2 YYREEE (reference sequence). V was pared by 5 bases and J by 1 base, with 5 bases of the junction left unmatched. DNA for the CDR3: TGTGCCAGCAGTCGAACTAGCGGGAGTTCCTACAATGAGCAGTTCTTC. This codes for CASSRTSGSSYNEQFF. Full variable domain (missing parts from reference TRBV5-4 and TRBJ2-1): ETGVTQSPTHLIKTRGQQVTLRCSSQSGHNTVSWYQQALGQGPQFIFQYYREEENGRGNFPPRFSGLQFPNYSSELNVNALELDDSALYLCASSRTSGSSYNEQFFGPGTRLTVL.

The chain has TRBV2 and TRBJ2-3; 9 bases fit TRBD2. Per germline, CDR1 SNHLY and CDR2 FYNNEI. This CDR3 region has 16 residues. Trimming cost V 6 bases and J 3 bases; bases outside gene matches: 10. This CDR3 reads CASRVTPAGGTDTQYF. DNA of the CDR3: TGTGCCAGCAGGGTTACTCCAGCGGGAGGTACAGATACGCAGTATTTT. Based on the CDR3 plus reference TRBV2 and TRBJ2-3, the full variable domain is EPEVTQTPSHQVTQMGQEVILRCVPISNHLYFYWYRQILGQKVEFLVSFYNNEISEKSEIFDDQFSVERPDGSNFTLKIRSTKLEDSAMYFCASRVTPAGGTDTQYFGPGTRLTVL.

The gene calls are TRBV15 and TRBJ1-2; D might be TRBD1 (5 bases). Deletions cut 3 bases from V and 7 bases from J, with 21 bases between. From germline, CDR1 is LNHNV and CDR2 YYDKDF (reference sequence). The CDR3 totals 16 residues. CDR3 residues: CATSSRDEGWGGGYTF. CDR3 sequence (DNA): TGTGCCACCAGCAGCCGGGACGAAGGATGGGGGGGTGGCTACACCTTC.

This chain uses TRBV7-6 with TRBJ2-2; possibly TRBD2 for D (7 bases). Trimming cost V 6 bases and J 3 bases, with 23 bases left between them. CDR1 is SGHVS, CDR2 FNYEAQ, per germline. The CDR3 is made up of 18 amino acids. CDR3 amino acids: CASSSRIRGARDTGELFF. In nucleotides, the CDR3 is TGTGCCAGCAGTTCACGAATCCGGGGGGCGCGGGACACCGGGGAGCTGTTTTTT.

The CDR3 nucleotides read TGTGCCAGCAGAACAGGGGGCCCGGAAGGGCCCCAGCATTTT. Translated, it gives CASRTGGPEGPQHF. The gene calls are TRBV28 and TRBJ1-5, with 9 bases matching TRBD1. This CDR3 is built from 14 residues. Germline V gene data show CDR1 as MDHEN and CDR2 as SYDVKM. With 6 bases clipped from V and 9 bases from J, the junction kept 9 bases outside the gene matches.

The J gene is TRBJ2-1, the V gene TRBV5-4; weak D call: TRBD2 (6 bases). V was shortened by 4 bases and J by 10 bases, with 15 bases between the two germline ends. Germline V gives CDR1 SGHNT, CDR2 YYREEE (reference sequence). This CDR3 contains 13 residues. For the CDR3, the DNA is TGTGCCAGCAGCACGGGACTTTCTGGGGAGCAGTTCTTC. Protein: CASSTGLSGEQFF.

The CDR3 reads CASSYGGTSVYEQYF. For the CDR3, the DNA is TGTGCCAGCAGTTACGGGGGGACTAGCGTTTACGAGCAGTACTTC. The rearrangement links TRBV6-5 to TRBJ2-7, with 10 bases fitting TRBD2. The CDR3 is 15 residues long. CDR1 MNHEY and CDR2 SVGAGI come from the germline V gene. V trimming: 2 bases; J trimming: 4 bases; junction bases outside the gene matches: 5.

CDR3 DNA: TGTGCCAGCAGCTCACATAGGGGGCGCGGGGAGACCCAGTACTTC. Translation gives CASSSHRGRGETQYF. The V and J genes are TRBV7-2 and TRBJ2-5; 7 bases align to TRBD1. V shed 4 bases and J 5 bases; nucleotides not matched to a gene: 10. The CDR3 is 15 residues long. Looked up from germline, CDR1 is SGHTA and CDR2 is FQGNSA.

The chain combines TRBV9 with TRBJ2-7; 7 bases match TRBD1. From germline, CDR1 is SGDLS and CDR2 YYNGEE. After removal of 2 bases from V and 2 bases from J, the junction contained 13 bases not matched to a gene. This CDR3 spans 17 amino acids. DNA of the CDR3: TGTGCCAGCAGCGTGTCCCATTACAGGGGTATCGCCTACGAGCAGTACTTC. Residues: CASSVSHYRGIAYEQYF.

The chain uses TRBV19 and TRBJ1-5; D call uncertain. Germline CDR1 and CDR2: LNHDA and SQIVND (reference sequence). The CDR3 totals 14 residues. V was shortened by 6 bases and J by 0 bases, with 9 bases between the two germline ends. The CDR3 sequence is CASRAEYSNQPQHF. CDR3 DNA sequence: TGTGCCAGTAGGGCAGAATATAGCAATCAGCCCCAGCATTTT.

The genes are TRBV5-4 and TRBJ1-2; D unclear. V lost 1 base to trimming and J lost 8 bases, with 24 bases between them. CDR3 length equals 17 residues. Germline CDR1 reads SGHNT; CDR2 reads YYREEE (reference sequence). In DNA form, the CDR3 reads TGTGCCAGCAGCTTGTCGTTCCGGGCCCGGTTTTCGGGGGGCTACACCTTC. It is translated as CASSLSFRARFSGGYTF.

The rearrangement uses TRBV5-1 and TRBJ2-5, with D possibly matching TRBD1 (6 bases). Germline V gene data show CDR1 as SGHRS and CDR2 as YFSETQ. V was shortened by 0 bases and J by 1 base, with 13 bases between the two germline ends. This CDR3 region has 16 residues. CDR3 coding DNA: TGCGCCAGCAGCTTGGGTGGCAGGGGCGTCCAAGAGACCCAGTACTTC. Translated: CASSLGGRGVQETQYF.

The V and J genes are TRBV6-5 and TRBJ2-3, with TRBD1 matching over 9 bases. Looked up from germline, CDR1 is MNHEY and CDR2 is SVGAGI. The CDR3 spans 15 residues. Germline trimming cut 6 bases from V and 2 bases from J; bases unmatched to any gene: 6. The CDR3 here is CASRLQGANTDTQYF. The CDR3, as DNA: TGTGCCAGCAGATTACAGGGGGCTAACACAGATACGCAGTATTTT.

DNA for the CDR3: TGCGCCAGCAGCTTGATCAGGGGGGCCTATGGCTACACCTTC. Residues: CASSLIRGAYGYTF. The V gene is TRBV5-1, the J gene TRBJ1-2, with 7 bases matching TRBD1. Germline-derived CDR1 and CDR2 are SGHRS and YFSETQ. J gave up 4 bases and V 1 base, and 4 bases lay outside the gene matches. This CDR3 comprises 14 residues.

The chain uses TRBV4-1 and TRBJ2-3; D may be TRBD1 (6 bases). Per the germline V gene, CDR1 is MGHRA and CDR2 is YSYEKL. This CDR3 has 14 residues. Trimming shortened V by 0 bases and J by 4 bases, and 8 bases separated the two germline ends. CDR3 in amino acids: CASSQEQGSDTQYF. CDR3 sequence (DNA): TGCGCCAGCAGCCAAGAGCAGGGGTCAGATACGCAGTATTTT.

V gene TRBV28 combines with J gene TRBJ1-1; D possibly corresponds to TRBD1 (5 bases). V lost 6 bases and J lost 6, with 17 bases in between. Germline V gene data show CDR1 as MDHEN and CDR2 as SYDVKM. There are 14 residues in the CDR3. The CDR3 sequence is CASSPGQSSPEAFF. In DNA, the CDR3 is TGTGCCAGCAGCCCAGGGCAGTCCTCCCCTGAAGCTTTCTTT.

The J gene is TRBJ2-4, the V gene TRBV28, with 7 bases fitting TRBD1. The ends lost 1 base at V and 7 bases at J; junction bases unmatched: 7. The CDR3 is made up of 15 amino acids. Looked up from germline, CDR1 is MDHEN and CDR2 is SYDVKM. DNA of the CDR3: TGTGCCAGCAGTTTATCGTTCGGGACAGCTAACATTCAGTACTTC. Its translation is CASSLSFGTANIQYF.

The chain combines TRBV6-5 with TRBJ2-3, with 9 positions matching TRBD1. Germline loops: CDR1 MNHEY, CDR2 SVGAGI. Trimming at V came to 4 bases and at J to 3 bases, leaving 5 bases not matched to a gene. This CDR3 spans 15 amino acids. The CDR3 nucleotides read TGTGCCAGCAGTTTTTCGGGACAGGGAACAGATACGCAGTATTTT. This codes for CASSFSGQGTDTQYF.

The CDR3 protein is CASILYPGDGEQFF. CDR3 in DNA: TGCGCCAGCATCCTATACCCAGGGGACGGTGAGCAGTTCTTC. The chain uses TRBV5-1 and TRBJ2-1, with a tentative D call TRBD1 (6 bases). Germline values: CDR1 SGHRS, CDR2 YFSETQ. V lost 6 bases, J lost 9 bases, and 19 bases lay in between. The CDR3 sequence is 14 residues long. The full variable domain, completed using reference TRBV5-1 and TRBJ2-1, is KAGVTQTPRYLIKTRGQQVTLSCSPISGHRSVSWYQQTPGQGLQFLFEYFSETQRNKGNFPGRFSGRQFSNSRSEMNVSTLELGDSALYLCASILYPGDGEQFFGPGTRLTVL.

The rearrangement links TRBV5-4 to TRBJ1-1; D might be TRBD1 (6 bases). This CDR3 has 15 amino acids. From germline, CDR1 is SGHNT and CDR2 YYREEE (reference sequence). V shed 3 bases and J shed 3 bases, with 15 bases lying between them. CDR3 loop: CASSSSKGGDTEAFF. CDR3 DNA: TGTGCCAGCAGCTCCAGCAAGGGGGGGGACACTGAAGCTTTCTTT.

The chain links TRBV2 to TRBJ1-5; TRBD1 matches at 10 bases. The J segment lost 7 bases and the V segment lost 4 bases, leaving 7 bases of the junction unmatched. CDR1 is SNHLY, CDR2 FYNNEI, per germline. The CDR3 is 15 residues long. CDR3 residues: CASSVEGQGWQPQHF. CDR3 sequence (DNA): TGTGCCAGCAGTGTAGAGGGACAGGGGTGGCAGCCCCAGCATTTT.

This rearrangement joins TRBV18 to TRBJ1-3, with D possibly matching TRBD1 (5 bases). Trimming took 3 bases from V and 4 from J, leaving 13 bases between them. The germline CDR1 and CDR2 sequences are KGHSH and LQKENI. This CDR3 has 15 residues. The CDR3 protein is CASSPAGFHGNTIYF. For the CDR3, the DNA is TGTGCCAGCTCACCTGCAGGGTTCCACGGAAACACCATATATTTT.

The chain employs TRBV19 and TRBJ1-5; 7 bases match TRBD1. This CDR3 contains 15 residues. The germline gives CDR1 LNHDA, CDR2 SQIVND (reference sequence). V trimming: 2 bases; J trimming: 6 bases; junction bases outside the gene matches: 7. Here the CDR3 DNA reads TGTGCCAGTAGTATAAACAGGGGAGAGCGTCAGCCCCAGCATTTT. It encodes CASSINRGERQPQHF.

V usage is TRBV27 and J usage is TRBJ1-2; a possible D gene is TRBD1 (6 bases). CDR1 is MNHEY, CDR2 SMNVEV, per germline (reference sequence). V was cut by 4 bases and J by 3 bases, with 15 bases left in between. The CDR3 runs to 15 residues. The CDR3 sequence is CASSYGSTGYYGYTF. CDR3 sequence (DNA): TGTGCCAGCAGTTATGGCTCGACAGGATACTATGGCTACACCTTC.